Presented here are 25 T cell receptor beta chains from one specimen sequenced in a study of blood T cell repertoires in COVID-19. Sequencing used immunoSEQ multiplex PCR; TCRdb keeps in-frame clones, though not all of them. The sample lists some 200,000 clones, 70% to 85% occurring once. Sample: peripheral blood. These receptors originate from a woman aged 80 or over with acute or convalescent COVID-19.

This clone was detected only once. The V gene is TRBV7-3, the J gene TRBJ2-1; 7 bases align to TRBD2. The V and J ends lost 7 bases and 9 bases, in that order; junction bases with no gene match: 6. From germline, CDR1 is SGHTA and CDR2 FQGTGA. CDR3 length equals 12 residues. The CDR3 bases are TGTGCCAGCACGCCCCCGGGGGGTGAGCAGTTCTTC. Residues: CASTPPGGEQFF.

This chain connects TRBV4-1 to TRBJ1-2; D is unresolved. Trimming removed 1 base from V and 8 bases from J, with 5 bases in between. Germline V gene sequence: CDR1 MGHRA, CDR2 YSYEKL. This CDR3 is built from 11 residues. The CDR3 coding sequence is TGCGCCAGCAGCCAAGCGGGAGGCTACACCTTC. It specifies CASSQAGGYTF.

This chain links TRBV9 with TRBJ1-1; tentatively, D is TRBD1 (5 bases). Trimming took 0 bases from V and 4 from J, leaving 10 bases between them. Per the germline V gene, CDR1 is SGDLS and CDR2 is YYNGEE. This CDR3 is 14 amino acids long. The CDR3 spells CASSVGGEGTEAFF. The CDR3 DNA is TGTGCCAGCAGCGTAGGGGGGGAGGGCACTGAAGCTTTCTTT.

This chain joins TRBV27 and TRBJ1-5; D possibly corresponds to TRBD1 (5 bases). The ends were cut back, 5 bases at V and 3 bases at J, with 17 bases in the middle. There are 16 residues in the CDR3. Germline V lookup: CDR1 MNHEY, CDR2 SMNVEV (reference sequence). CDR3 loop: CASSPYLKGNNQPQHF. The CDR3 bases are TGTGCCAGCAGTCCCTACCTAAAGGGGAACAATCAGCCCCAGCATTTT.

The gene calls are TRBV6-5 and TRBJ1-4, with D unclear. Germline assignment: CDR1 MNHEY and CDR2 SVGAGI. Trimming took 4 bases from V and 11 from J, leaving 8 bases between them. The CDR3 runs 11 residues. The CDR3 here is CASSFGLKLFF. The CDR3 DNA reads TGTGCCAGCAGTTTTGGACTGAAACTGTTTTTT.

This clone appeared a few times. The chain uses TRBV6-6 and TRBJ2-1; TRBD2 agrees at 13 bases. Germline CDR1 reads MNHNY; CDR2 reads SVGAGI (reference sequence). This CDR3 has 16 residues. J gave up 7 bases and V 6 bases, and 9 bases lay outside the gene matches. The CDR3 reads CASSLTGTSGKNEQFF. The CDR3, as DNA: TGTGCCAGCAGCCTTACAGGGACTAGCGGGAAGAATGAGCAGTTCTTC.

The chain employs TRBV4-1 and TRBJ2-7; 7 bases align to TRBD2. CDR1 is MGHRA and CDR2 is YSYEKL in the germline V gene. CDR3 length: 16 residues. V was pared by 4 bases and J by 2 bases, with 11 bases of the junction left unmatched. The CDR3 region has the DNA TGCGCCAGCAGCCCCTCAAGGGGAGGGTTCGCCTACGAGCAGTACTTC. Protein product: CASSPSRGGFAYEQYF.

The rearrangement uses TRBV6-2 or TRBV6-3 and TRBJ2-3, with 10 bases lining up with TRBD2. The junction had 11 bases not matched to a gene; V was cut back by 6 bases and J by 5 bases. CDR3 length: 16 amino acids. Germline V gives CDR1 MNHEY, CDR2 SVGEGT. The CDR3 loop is CASSTGAGGPGDTQYF. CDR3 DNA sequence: TGTGCCAGCAGCACTGGAGCGGGAGGGCCGGGAGATACGCAGTATTTT.

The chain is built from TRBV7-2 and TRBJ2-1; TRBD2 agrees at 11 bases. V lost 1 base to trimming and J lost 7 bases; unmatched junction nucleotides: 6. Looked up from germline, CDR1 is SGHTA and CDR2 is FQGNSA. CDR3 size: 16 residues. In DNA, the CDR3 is TGTGCCAGCAGCTTAGGTCCGAGACTAGCGGGAAATGAGCAGTTCTTC. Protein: CASSLGPRLAGNEQFF.

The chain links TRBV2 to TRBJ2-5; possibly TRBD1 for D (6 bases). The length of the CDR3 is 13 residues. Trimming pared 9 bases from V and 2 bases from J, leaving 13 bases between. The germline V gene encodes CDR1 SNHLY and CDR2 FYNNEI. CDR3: CASLVGGQETQYF. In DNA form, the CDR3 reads TGTGCCAGTTTGGTAGGGGGTCAAGAGACCCAGTACTTC. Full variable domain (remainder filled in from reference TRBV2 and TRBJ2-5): EPEVTQTPSHQVTQMGQEVILRCVPISNHLYFYWYRQILGQKVEFLVSFYNNEISEKSEIFDDQFSVERPDGSNFTLKIRSTKLEDSAMYFCASLVGGQETQYFGPGTRLLVL.

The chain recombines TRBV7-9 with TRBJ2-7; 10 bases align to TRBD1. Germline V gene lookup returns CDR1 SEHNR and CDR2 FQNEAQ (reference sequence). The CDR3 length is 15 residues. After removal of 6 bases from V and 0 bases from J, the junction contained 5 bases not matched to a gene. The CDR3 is CASSPGQGISYEQYF. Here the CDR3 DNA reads TGTGCCAGCAGTCCGGGACAGGGGATCTCCTACGAGCAGTACTTC.

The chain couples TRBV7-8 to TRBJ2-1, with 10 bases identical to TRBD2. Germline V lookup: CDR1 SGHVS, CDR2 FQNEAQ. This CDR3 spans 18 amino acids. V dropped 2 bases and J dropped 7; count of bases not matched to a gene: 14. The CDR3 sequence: CASSLLIAGGPGDNEQFF. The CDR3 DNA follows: TGTGCCAGCAGCTTACTGATAGCGGGAGGCCCGGGGGATAATGAGCAGTTCTTC.

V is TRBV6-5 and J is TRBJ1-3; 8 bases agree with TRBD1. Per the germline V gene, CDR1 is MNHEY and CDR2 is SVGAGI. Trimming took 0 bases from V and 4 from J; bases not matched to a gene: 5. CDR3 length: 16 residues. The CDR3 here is CASSYSQGAQGNTIYF. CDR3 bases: TGTGCCAGCAGTTACTCGCAGGGGGCGCAGGGAAACACCATATATTTT.

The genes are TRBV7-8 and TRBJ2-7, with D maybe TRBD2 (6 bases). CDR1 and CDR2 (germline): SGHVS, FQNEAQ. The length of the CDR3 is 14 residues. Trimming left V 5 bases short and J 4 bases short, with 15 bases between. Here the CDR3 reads CASSPGPGAYEQYF. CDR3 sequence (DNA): TGTGCCAGCAGCCCCGGACCGGGAGCATACGAGCAGTACTTC.

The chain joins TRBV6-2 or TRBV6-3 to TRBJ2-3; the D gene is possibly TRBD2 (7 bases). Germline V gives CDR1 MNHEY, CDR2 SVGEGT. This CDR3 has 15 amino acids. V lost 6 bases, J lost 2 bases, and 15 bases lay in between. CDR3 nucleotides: TGTGCCAGCAGCTGGGGGGGCGTATACACAGATACGCAGTATTTT. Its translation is CASSWGGVYTDTQYF.

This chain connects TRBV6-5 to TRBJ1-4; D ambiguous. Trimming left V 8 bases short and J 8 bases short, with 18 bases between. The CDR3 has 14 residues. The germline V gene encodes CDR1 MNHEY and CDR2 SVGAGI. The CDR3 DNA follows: TGTGCCAGCCACGCTCCTTCCCCGGGGGAAAAACTGTTTTTT. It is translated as CASHAPSPGEKLFF.

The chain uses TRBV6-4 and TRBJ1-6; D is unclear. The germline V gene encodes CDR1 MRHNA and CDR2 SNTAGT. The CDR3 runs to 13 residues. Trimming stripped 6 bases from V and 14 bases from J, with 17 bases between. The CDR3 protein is CASSPRVGLALHF. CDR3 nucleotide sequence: TGTGCCAGCAGCCCACGGGTTGGACTAGCCCTCCACTTT.

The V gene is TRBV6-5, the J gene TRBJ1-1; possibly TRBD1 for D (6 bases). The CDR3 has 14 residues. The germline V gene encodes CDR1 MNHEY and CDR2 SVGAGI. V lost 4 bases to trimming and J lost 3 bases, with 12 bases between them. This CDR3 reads CASSFQGKDTEAFF. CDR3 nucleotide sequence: TGTGCCAGCAGTTTCCAGGGGAAGGACACTGAAGCTTTCTTT.

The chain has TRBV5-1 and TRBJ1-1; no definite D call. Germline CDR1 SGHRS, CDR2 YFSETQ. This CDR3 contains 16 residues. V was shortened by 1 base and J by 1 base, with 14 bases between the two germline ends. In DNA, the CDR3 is TGCGCCAGCAGCTTGCAATCCGTCGGGAGGAACACTGAAGCTTTCTTT. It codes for CASSLQSVGRNTEAFF. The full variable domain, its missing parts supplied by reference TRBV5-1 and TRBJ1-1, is KAGVTQTPRYLIKTRGQQVTLSCSPISGHRSVSWYQQTPGQGLQFLFEYFSETQRNKGNFPGRFSGRQFSNSRSEMNVSTLELGDSALYLCASSLQSVGRNTEAFFGQGTRLTVV.

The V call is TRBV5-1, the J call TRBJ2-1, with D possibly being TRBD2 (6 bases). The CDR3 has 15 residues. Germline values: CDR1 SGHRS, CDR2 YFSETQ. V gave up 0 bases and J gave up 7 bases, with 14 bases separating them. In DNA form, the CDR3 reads TGCGCCAGCAGCTTGGTGGGCGGGGCGATGAATGAGCAGTTCTTC. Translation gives CASSLVGGAMNEQFF.

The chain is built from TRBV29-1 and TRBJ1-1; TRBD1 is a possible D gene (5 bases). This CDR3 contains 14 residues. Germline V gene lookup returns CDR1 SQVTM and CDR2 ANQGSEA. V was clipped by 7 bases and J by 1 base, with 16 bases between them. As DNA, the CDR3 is TGCAGCGCTGAGGGTTACAGGCGGAACACTGAAGCTTTCTTT. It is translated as CSAEGYRRNTEAFF.

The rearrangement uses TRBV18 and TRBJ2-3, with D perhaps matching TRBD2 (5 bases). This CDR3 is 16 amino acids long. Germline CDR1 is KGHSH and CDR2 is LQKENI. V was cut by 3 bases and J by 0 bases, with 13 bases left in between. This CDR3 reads CASSPSVGRSTDTQYF. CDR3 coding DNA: TGTGCCAGCTCACCGTCAGTGGGGAGAAGCACAGATACGCAGTATTTT.

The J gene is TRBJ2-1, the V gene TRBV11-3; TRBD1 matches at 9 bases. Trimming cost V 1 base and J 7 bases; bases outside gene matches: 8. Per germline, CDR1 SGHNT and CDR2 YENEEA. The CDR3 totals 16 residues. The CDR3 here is CASSLGGDRVWNEQFF. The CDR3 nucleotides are TGTGCCAGCAGCTTAGGAGGGGACAGGGTATGGAATGAGCAGTTCTTC.

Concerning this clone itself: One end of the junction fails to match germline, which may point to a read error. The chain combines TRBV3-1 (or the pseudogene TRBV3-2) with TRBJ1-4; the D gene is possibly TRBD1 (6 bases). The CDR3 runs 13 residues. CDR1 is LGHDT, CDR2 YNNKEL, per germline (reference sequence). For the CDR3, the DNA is TGTGCCAGCAGCCAACACAGGGTTACGCGAACTGTTTTT. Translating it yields CASSQHRVTRTVF.

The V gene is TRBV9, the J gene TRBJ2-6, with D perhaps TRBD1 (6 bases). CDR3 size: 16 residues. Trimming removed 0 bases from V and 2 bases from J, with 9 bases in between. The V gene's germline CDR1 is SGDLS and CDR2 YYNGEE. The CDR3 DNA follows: TGTGCCAGCAGCGTAGGCCGGACAGCTGGGGCCAACGTCCTGACTTTC. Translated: CASSVGRTAGANVLTF.